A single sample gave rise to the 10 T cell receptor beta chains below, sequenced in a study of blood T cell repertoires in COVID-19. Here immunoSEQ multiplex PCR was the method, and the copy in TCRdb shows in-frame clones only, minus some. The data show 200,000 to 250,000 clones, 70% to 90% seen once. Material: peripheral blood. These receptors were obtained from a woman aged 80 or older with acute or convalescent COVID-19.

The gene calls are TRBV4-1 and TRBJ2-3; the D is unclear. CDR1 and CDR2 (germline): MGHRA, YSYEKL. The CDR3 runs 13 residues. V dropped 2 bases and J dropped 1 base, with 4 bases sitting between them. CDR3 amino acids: CASSQSGTDTQYF. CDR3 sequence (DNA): TGCGCCAGCAGCCAAAGCGGCACAGATACGCAGTATTTT.

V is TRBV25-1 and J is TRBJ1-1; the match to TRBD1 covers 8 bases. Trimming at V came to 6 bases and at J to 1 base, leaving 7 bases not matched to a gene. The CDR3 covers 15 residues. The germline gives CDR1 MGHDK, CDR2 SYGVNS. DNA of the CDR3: TGTGCCAGCAGGAGACCAGGGGGCGGGAACACTGAAGCTTTCTTT. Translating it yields CASRRPGGGNTEAFF.

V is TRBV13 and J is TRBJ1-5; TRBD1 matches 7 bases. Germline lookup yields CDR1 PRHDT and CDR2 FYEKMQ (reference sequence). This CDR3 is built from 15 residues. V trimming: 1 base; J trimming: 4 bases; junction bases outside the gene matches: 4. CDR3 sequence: CASSLAGTVNQPQHF. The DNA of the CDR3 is TGTGCCAGCAGCTTAGCAGGGACAGTGAATCAGCCCCAGCATTTT. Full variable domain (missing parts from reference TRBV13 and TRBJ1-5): AAGVIQSPRHLIKEKRETATLKCYPIPRHDTVYWYQQGPGQDPQFLISFYEKMQSDKGSIPDRFSAQQFSDYHSELNMSSLELGDSALYFCASSLAGTVNQPQHFGDGTRLSIL.

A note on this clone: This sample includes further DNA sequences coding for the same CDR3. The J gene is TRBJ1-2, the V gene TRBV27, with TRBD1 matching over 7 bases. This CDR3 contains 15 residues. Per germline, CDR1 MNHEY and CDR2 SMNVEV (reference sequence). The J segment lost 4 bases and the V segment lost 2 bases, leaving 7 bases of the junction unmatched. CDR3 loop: CASSLRAGGGYGYTF. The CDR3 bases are TGTGCCAGCAGTTTAAGGGCAGGGGGAGGCTATGGCTACACCTTC.

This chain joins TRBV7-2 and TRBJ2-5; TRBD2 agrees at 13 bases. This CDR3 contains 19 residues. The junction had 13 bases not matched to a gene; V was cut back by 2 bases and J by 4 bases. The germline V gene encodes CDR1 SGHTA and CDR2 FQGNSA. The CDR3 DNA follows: TGTGCCAGCAGCTTATGGGGACTACTAGCGGGGGGGCCGAGAGAGACCCAGTACTTC. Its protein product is CASSLWGLLAGGPRETQYF.

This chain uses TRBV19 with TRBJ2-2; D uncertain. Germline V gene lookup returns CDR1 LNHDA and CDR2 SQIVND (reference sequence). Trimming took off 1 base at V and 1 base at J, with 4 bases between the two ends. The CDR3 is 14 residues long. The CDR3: CASSIGQNTGELFF. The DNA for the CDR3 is TGTGCCAGTAGTATAGGACAGAACACCGGGGAGCTGTTTTTT.

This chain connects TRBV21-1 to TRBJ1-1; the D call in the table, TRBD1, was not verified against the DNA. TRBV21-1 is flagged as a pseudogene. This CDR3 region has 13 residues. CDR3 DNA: TGTGCCAGCCGTACAGGGGTTGGAACTGAAGCTTTCTTT. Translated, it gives CASRTGVGTEAFF.

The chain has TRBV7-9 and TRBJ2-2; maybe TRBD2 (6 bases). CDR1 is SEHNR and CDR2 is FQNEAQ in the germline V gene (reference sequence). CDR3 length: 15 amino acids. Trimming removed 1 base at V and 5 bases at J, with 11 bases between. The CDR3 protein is CASSLGGSGTGELFF. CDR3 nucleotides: TGTGCCAGCAGCTTAGGGGGTAGCGGTACCGGGGAGCTGTTTTTT.

The CDR3 spells CASRGYSRAGYEQYF. CDR3 DNA: TGTGCCAGCAGGGGGTATTCGAGGGCGGGCTACGAGCAGTACTTC. The chain uses TRBV27 and TRBJ2-7; perhaps TRBD2 as D (5 bases). The CDR3 covers 15 residues. Germline CDR1 is MNHEY and CDR2 is SMNVEV (reference sequence). V gave up 6 bases and J gave up 3 bases, with 18 bases separating them.

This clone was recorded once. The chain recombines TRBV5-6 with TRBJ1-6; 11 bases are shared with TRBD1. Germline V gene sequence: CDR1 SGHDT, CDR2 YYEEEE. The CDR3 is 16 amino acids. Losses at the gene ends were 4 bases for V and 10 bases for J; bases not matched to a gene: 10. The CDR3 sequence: CASSDGTGGRNSPLHF. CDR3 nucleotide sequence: TGTGCCAGCAGCGACGGGACAGGGGGAAGAAACTCACCCCTCCACTTT.